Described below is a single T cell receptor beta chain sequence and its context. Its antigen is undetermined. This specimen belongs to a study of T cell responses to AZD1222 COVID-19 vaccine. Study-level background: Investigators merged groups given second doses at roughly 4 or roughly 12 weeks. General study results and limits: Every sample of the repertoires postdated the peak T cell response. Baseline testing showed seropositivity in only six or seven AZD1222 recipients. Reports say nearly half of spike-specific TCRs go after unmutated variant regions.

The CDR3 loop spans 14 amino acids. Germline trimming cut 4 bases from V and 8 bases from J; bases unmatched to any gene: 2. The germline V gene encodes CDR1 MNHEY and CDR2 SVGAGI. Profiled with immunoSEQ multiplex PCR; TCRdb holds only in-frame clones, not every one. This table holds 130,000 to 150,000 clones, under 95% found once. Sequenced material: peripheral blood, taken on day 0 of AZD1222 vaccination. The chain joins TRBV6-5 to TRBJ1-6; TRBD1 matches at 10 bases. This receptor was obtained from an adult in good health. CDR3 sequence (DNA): TGTGCCAGCAGTTTAGGACAGGGGGATTCACCCCTCCACTTT. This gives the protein CASSLGQGDSPLHF.